The rows below give T cell receptor beta chains drawn from one sample of a study of T cell responses to AZD1222 COVID-19 vaccine. Data came from immunoSEQ multiplex PCR; TCRdb stores just in-frame clones and leaves some out. The repertoire holds over 120,000 clones, with 80% to 95% as singletons. The sequences come from peripheral blood, collected 28 days after the second AZD1222 dose. The receptors here all came from an adult who received the AZD1222 COVID-19 vaccine. The CDR3 runs from the conserved cysteine through the conserved F or W. The order of the fields is clone size, V gene, J gene, D gene, CDR3 DNA, CDR3 protein. D genes are given only for firm matches. Expanded clones get a size class; other rows say once, few or many, or leave the size out.

once	TRBV10-3	TRBJ2-7	-	TGTGCCATCAGTGAGATAGTAGCGGAGGCCGAGCAGTACTTC	CAISEIVAEAEQYF
-	TRBV30	TRBJ1-1	TRBD1	TGTGCCTGGAGTGTACCGGTCGCGAGGACAGGGCACAACACTGAAGCTTTCTTT	CAWSVPVARTGHNTEAFF
-	TRBV6-5	TRBJ1-6	-	TGTGCCAGCAGTACCCGACAGTCCTCCAATTCACCCCTCCACTTT	CASSTRQSSNSPLHF
-	TRBV6-5	TRBJ2-7	TRBD2	TGTGCCAGCAGTTCCGGGACTAGCGCTTCCTACGAGCAGTACTTC	CASSSGTSASYEQYF
once	TRBV12-3/TRBV12-4	TRBJ1-1	-	TGTGCCAGCACCAAACGCACTGAAGCTTTCTTT	CASTKRTEAFF
-	TRBV3-1/TRBV3-2	TRBJ1-5	-	TGTGCCAGCAGCCAAGGGACAGATAGCAATCAGCCCCAGCATTTT	CASSQGTDSNQPQHF
-	TRBV14	TRBJ1-3	-	TGTGCCAGCAGCCAAGAGGCGGTCGGGGCTGGAAACACCATATATTTT	CASSQEAVGAGNTIYF
-	TRBV19	TRBJ1-1	-	TGTGCCAGTACCATAGGGCCGACAGTGAACACTGAAGCTTTCTTT	CASTIGPTVNTEAFF
-	TRBV9	TRBJ1-2	-	TGTGCCAGCAGCGTAGACGCGGGTCACTATGGCTACACCTTC	CASSVDAGHYGYTF
-	TRBV11-2	TRBJ1-4	-	TGTGCCAGCAGCTTAGAAGTCATAGGATCCGGACTGTTTTTT	CASSLEVIGSGLFF
-	TRBV19	TRBJ2-7	TRBD1	TGTGCCAGTAGTATAGCAGGACAGGGGGTCTACGAGCAGTACTTC	CASSIAGQGVYEQYF
-	TRBV24-1	TRBJ2-5	-	TGTGCCACCACGGAGACAGCCCTGCCCGAAGAGACCCAGTACTTC	CATTETALPEETQYF
once	TRBV10-3	TRBJ1-1	-	TGTGCCATCAGTGCATTGCCCAGCTCGAACACTGAAGCTTTCTTT	CAISALPSSNTEAFF
-	TRBV29-1	TRBJ1-1	TRBD1	TGCAGCGTCATAGGATGGTCAGGGGGCCACCCCGCCACTGAAGCTTTCTTT	CSVIGWSGGHPATEAFF
once	TRBV3-1/TRBV3-2	TRBJ1-1	-	TGTGCCAGCAGCCACGATCCCAGGCCGAACACTGAAGCTTTCTTT	CASSHDPRPNTEAFF
-	TRBV19	TRBJ1-5	-	TGTGCCAGTAGCGTTGGGGGGCCCTATAGCAATCAGCCCCAGCATTTT	CASSVGGPYSNQPQHF
once	TRBV24-1	TRBJ2-7	TRBD2	TGTGCCACCAGTGACCTCGGGAGGCGTAGCTCCTACGAGCAGTACTTC	CATSDLGRRSSYEQYF
-	TRBV6-6	TRBJ2-7	TRBD2	TGTGCCAGCAGTTACGGACTAGCGTCGGCGGAGGAGCAGTACTTC	CASSYGLASAEEQYF
once	TRBV5-1	TRBJ2-5	-	TGCGCCAGCAGCCCGGAGAGGGGGAGGGAGACCCAGTACTTC	CASSPERGRETQYF
-	TRBV5-6	TRBJ2-2	TRBD1	TGTGCCAGCAGGATCGGGACAGAGAACACCGGGGAGCTGTTTTTT	CASRIGTENTGELFF
-	TRBV12-3/TRBV12-4	TRBJ2-1	-	TGTGCCAGCAGTTTAGGGCAGAGGGAGCAGTTCTTC	CASSLGQREQFF
-	TRBV5-1	TRBJ2-1	-	TGCGCCAGCGGAGGCAATGAGCAGTTCTTC	CASGGNEQFF
-	TRBV5-1	TRBJ2-7	-	TGCGCCAGCAGCTTGGCCGGGACCAGAGCCGAGCAGTACTTC	CASSLAGTRAEQYF
-	TRBV5-1	TRBJ2-5	-	TGCGCCAGCAGCTTAAGGGGCAGAGAGACCCAGTACTTC	CASSLRGRETQYF
-	TRBV15	TRBJ2-7	-	TGTGCCACCAGCAGTTGGCAAACCTACGAGCAGTACTTC	CATSSWQTYEQYF
once	TRBV28	TRBJ2-1	-	TGTGCCAGCAGTCAGGTGAGGGCCACCTACAATGAGCAGTTCTTC	CASSQVRATYNEQFF
-	TRBV6-1	TRBJ1-2	TRBD1	TGTGCCAGCAGTGATTTGGACAGGGGGCGTTTTTTTTATGGCTACACCTTC	CASSDLDRGRFFYGYTF
-	TRBV4-3	TRBJ1-2	-	TGCGCCAGCAGCCAAGATCGGGATCCTAACTATGGCTACACCTTC	CASSQDRDPNYGYTF
once	TRBV9	TRBJ2-2	-	TGTGCCAGCAGCGTAGATGGGGGAGGCCCCGGGGAGCTGTTTTTT	CASSVDGGGPGELFF
-	TRBV29-1	TRBJ1-5	TRBD1	TGCAGCGTTGTCCAGGGGGGTTCCTTGGAGCCCCAGCATTTT	CSVVQGGSLEPQHF
-	TRBV10-3	TRBJ1-1	-	TGTGCCATCAGGGGGCCGCCGAACACTGAAGCTTTCTTT	CAIRGPPNTEAFF
-	TRBV30	TRBJ1-3	-	TGTGCCTGGAGTGTTGGATCCCTAGGGGGAAACACCATATATTTT	CAWSVGSLGGNTIYF
-	TRBV19	TRBJ2-6	-	TGTGCCAGTAGTATTAGGCCAGGGATACTCTCTGGGGCCAACGTCCTGACTTTC	CASSIRPGILSGANVLTF
few	TRBV18	TRBJ1-3	-	TGTGCCAGCTCACCTATGCCTGGAAACACCATATATTTT	CASSPMPGNTIYF
-	TRBV5-1	TRBJ1-1	-	TGCGCCAGCACCCGGACGGATCTGAACACTGAAGCTTTCTTT	CASTRTDLNTEAFF
-	TRBV19	TRBJ1-1	-	TGTGCCAGTAGCAAACGAGAGAACACTGAAGCTTTCTTT	CASSKRENTEAFF
-	TRBV6-5	TRBJ2-7	TRBD1	TGTGCCAGCGAGGCTAGGACAGGGGGATACGAGCAGTACTTC	CASEARTGGYEQYF